A single sample gave rise to the 24 T cell receptor beta chains below, sequenced in a study of blood T cell repertoires in COVID-19. TCRdb keeps only in-frame clones here, not all; method: immunoSEQ multiplex PCR. The sample shows around 130,000 clones, roughly 89% of them seen only once. What was sequenced was peripheral blood. Receptors were obtained from a woman between 50 and 59 years old with acute or convalescent COVID-19.

The chain carries TRBV18 and TRBJ1-6; 9 bases fit TRBD1. The ends lost 3 bases at V and 6 bases at J; junction bases unmatched: 3. CDR1 and CDR2 (germline): KGHSH, LQKENI. This CDR3 has 15 residues. The CDR3 DNA sequence: TGTGCCAGCTCACCGGGACAGGGAAGTAATTCACCCCTCCACTTT. Protein product: CASSPGQGSNSPLHF.

The V call is TRBV18, the J call TRBJ1-1; D is perhaps TRBD1 (6 bases). Trimming took 2 bases from V and 8 from J, leaving 15 bases between them. Germline V CDR1 and CDR2: KGHSH, LQKENI. The CDR3 runs to 14 residues. The CDR3 region is CASSPDRRFREAFF. As DNA, the CDR3 is TGTGCCAGCTCACCAGACAGGCGCTTTAGGGAAGCTTTCTTT.

This rearrangement joins TRBV19 to TRBJ1-2; D is possibly TRBD1 (5 bases). The V end lost 6 bases, the J end lost 0 bases, and 11 bases lay between the germline ends. This CDR3 is 14 amino acids long. Germline V gives CDR1 LNHDA, CDR2 SQIVND (reference sequence). CDR3 sequence reads: CASSKSGTNYGYTF. The CDR3 region has the DNA TGTGCCAGTAGCAAGTCAGGGACTAACTATGGCTACACCTTC.

This chain links TRBV18 with TRBJ2-7, with D maybe TRBD1 (6 bases). Deletions cut 2 bases from V and 3 bases from J, with 11 bases between. Germline values: CDR1 KGHSH, CDR2 LQKENI. There are 14 residues in the CDR3. The DNA of the CDR3 is TGTGCCAGCTCACCAGTGGGACAATTCTACGAGCAGTACTTC. As protein: CASSPVGQFYEQYF.

This clone came up a few times. This chain uses TRBV14 with TRBJ1-4; tentative D call: TRBD1 (6 bases). CDR3 length: 15 residues. The germline V gene encodes CDR1 SGHDN and CDR2 FVKESK. Trimming removed 2 bases at V and 5 bases at J, with 12 bases between. The CDR3 sequence: CASSQPGQENEKLFF. In DNA, the CDR3 is TGTGCCAGCAGCCAACCGGGACAAGAGAATGAAAAACTGTTTTTT.

This chain links TRBV6-5 with TRBJ1-1; D ambiguous. The CDR3 has 13 residues. V dropped 5 bases and J dropped 1 base, with 8 bases sitting between them. Germline V CDR1 and CDR2: MNHEY, SVGAGI. This chain's CDR3 is CASSNTENTEAFF. In DNA, the CDR3 is TGTGCCAGCAGTAACACCGAGAACACTGAAGCTTTCTTT.

V gene TRBV18 combines with J gene TRBJ1-1; D ambiguous. V lost 3 bases and J lost 2, with 10 bases in between. The CDR3 runs to 14 residues. Germline CDR1 reads KGHSH; CDR2 reads LQKENI. Written as DNA, the CDR3 is TGTGCCAGCTCACCTTTGCAGGTCAACACTGAAGCTTTCTTT. Encoded protein: CASSPLQVNTEAFF. Together with reference TRBV18 and TRBJ1-1, the CDR3 gives the full variable domain: NAGVMQNPRHLVRRRGQEARLRCSPMKGHSHVYWYRQLPEEGLKFMVYLQKENIIDESGMPKERFSAEFPKEGPSILRIQQVVRGDSAAYFCASSPLQVNTEAFFGQGTRLTVV.

The V and J genes are TRBV7-9 and TRBJ2-7; 7 bases agree with TRBD2. The CDR3 sequence is 14 residues long. Germline assignment: CDR1 SEHNR and CDR2 FQNEAQ (reference sequence). The junction had 4 bases not matched to a gene; V was cut back by 5 bases and J by 0 bases. CDR3 bases: TGTGCCAGCAGCCCCGGGAGGAGCTCCTACGAGCAGTACTTC. Translated: CASSPGRSSYEQYF.

V is TRBV6-1 and J is TRBJ1-2; D unresolved. Trimming left V 0 bases short and J 4 bases short, with 12 bases between. There are 15 residues in the CDR3. In germline, CDR1 is MNHNS, CDR2 SASEGT. The CDR3, as DNA: TGTGCCAGCAGTGAAGCGCAGGCCGCGGGCTATGGCTACACCTTC. Translating gives CASSEAQAAGYGYTF.

This clone was detected only once. The chain employs TRBV18 and TRBJ1-2; D is possibly TRBD1 (6 bases). The length of the CDR3 is 15 residues. Deletions cut 6 bases from V and 5 bases from J, with 19 bases between. Germline values: CDR1 KGHSH, CDR2 LQKENI. The chain's CDR3 is CASSPARDTFYGYTF. CDR3 bases: TGTGCCAGCTCGCCCGCACGGGACACCTTTTATGGCTACACCTTC. Using reference TRBV18 and TRBJ1-2 for the parts outside the CDR3, the full variable domain is NAGVMQNPRHLVRRRGQEARLRCSPMKGHSHVYWYRQLPEEGLKFMVYLQKENIIDESGMPKERFSAEFPKEGPSILRIQQVVRGDSAAYFCASSPARDTFYGYTFGSGTRLTVV.

The V call is TRBV4-3, the J call TRBJ2-3; tentative D call: TRBD1 (7 bases). CDR3 length: 15 amino acids. V was clipped by 2 bases and J by 6 bases, with 15 bases between them. The germline CDR1 and CDR2 sequences are LGHNA and YSLEER. CDR3 DNA sequence: TGCGCCAGCAGCCAAAGTTACAGGGGAGGCGATACGCAGTATTTT. The encoded protein is CASSQSYRGGDTQYF.

This chain uses TRBV7-2 with TRBJ2-7; 7 bases are a match to TRBD1. Germline assignment: CDR1 SGHTA and CDR2 FQGNSA. V lost 5 bases to trimming and J lost 0 bases; unmatched junction nucleotides: 13. The CDR3 length is 17 residues. CDR3 residues: CASSGLSGTASSYEQYF. The CDR3 DNA is TGTGCCAGCAGCGGTCTATCCGGGACAGCCAGCTCCTACGAGCAGTACTTC.

This clone has just a few counts. The rearrangement links TRBV14 to TRBJ1-2; 9 bases align to TRBD1. This CDR3 has 15 residues. Germline CDR1 reads SGHDN; CDR2 reads FVKESK. The V gene end was trimmed by 0 bases and the J gene end by 8 bases; junction bases not matched to a gene: 7. CDR3 residues: CASSQDRGTGYGYTF. As DNA, the CDR3 is TGTGCCAGCAGCCAAGATCGGGGGACAGGGTACGGCTACACCTTC.

This clone was recorded a few times. This chain uses TRBV24-1 with TRBJ1-1; tentatively, D is TRBD1 (5 bases). In germline, CDR1 is KGHDR, CDR2 SFDVKD. This CDR3 contains 12 residues. V was pared by 0 bases and J by 11 bases, with 9 bases between. This CDR3 is CATSDLWGVAFF. The CDR3 nucleotides are TGTGCCACCAGTGATTTGTGGGGGGTGGCTTTCTTT.

This chain uses TRBV24-1 with TRBJ2-5, with D possibly TRBD2 on 6 matching bases. The CDR3 totals 15 residues. The germline V gene encodes CDR1 KGHDR and CDR2 SFDVKD. Trimming removed 4 bases from V and 0 bases from J, with 11 bases in between. The CDR3 reads CATSDPGLNQETQYF. The CDR3 nucleotides are TGTGCCACCAGTGACCCCGGACTAAACCAAGAGACCCAGTACTTC.

In its sample, this clone was seen once. CDR3 protein: CASSAGTSGGIGTDTQYF. The CDR3, as DNA: TGTGCCAGCAGTGCGGGGACTAGCGGGGGAATTGGTACAGATACGCAGTATTTT. The V call is TRBV6-4, the J call TRBJ2-3; 14 nucleotides agree with TRBD2. This CDR3 has 18 residues. CDR1 MRHNA and CDR2 SNTAGT come from the germline V gene. The J segment lost 3 bases and the V segment lost 4 bases, leaving 9 bases of the junction unmatched.

The chain has TRBV18 and TRBJ1-6; D gene ambiguous. This CDR3 spans 16 amino acids. CDR1 is KGHSH and CDR2 is LQKENI in the germline V gene. V lost 6 bases, J lost 9 bases, and 21 bases lay in between. The DNA of the CDR3 is TGTGCCAGCTCGCAACGGGAGCCAGCAGGAGGTTCACCCCTCCACTTT. It encodes CASSQREPAGGSPLHF.

This chain connects TRBV27 to TRBJ2-7; 7 bases map to TRBD2. The germline gives CDR1 MNHEY, CDR2 SMNVEV (reference sequence). The ends lost 7 bases at V and 6 bases at J; junction bases unmatched: 18. CDR3 length equals 16 residues. The CDR3 is CASKGSGSLREAEQYF. The CDR3 region has the DNA TGTGCCAGCAAGGGTAGCGGGTCGCTACGAGAGGCCGAGCAGTACTTC.

The chain couples TRBV5-1 to TRBJ2-7; TRBD2 aligns across 7 bases. Germline lookup yields CDR1 SGHRS and CDR2 YFSETQ. CDR3 length: 17 amino acids. V gave up 0 bases and J gave up 0 bases; unmatched junction bases: 9. The DNA of the CDR3 is TGCGCCAGCAGCTTGGTATCTGCGGGAGATTCCTCCTACGAGCAGTACTTC. It yields the protein CASSLVSAGDSSYEQYF.

This chain connects TRBV3-1 (or the pseudogene TRBV3-2) to TRBJ1-5; D unclear. Trimming took off 3 bases at V and 9 bases at J, with 9 bases between the two ends. This CDR3 comprises 12 residues. Germline loops: CDR1 LGHDT, CDR2 YNNKEL (reference sequence). The CDR3 DNA reads as TGTGCCAGCAGCCAGGCTTCGATGCCCCAGCATTTT. It codes for CASSQASMPQHF.

This clone was recorded only once. This chain connects TRBV30 to TRBJ1-2; 9 bases align to TRBD1. This CDR3 region has 13 residues. V shed 5 bases and J 8 bases; nucleotides not matched to a gene: 9. CDR1 and CDR2 (germline): GTSNPN, SVGIG (reference sequence). This CDR3 is CAWEDRGNGGYTF. The DNA of the CDR3 is TGTGCCTGGGAGGACAGGGGCAATGGGGGCTACACCTTC.

The chain links TRBV5-1 to TRBJ2-1, with 8 bases aligning to TRBD2. The V segment lost 3 bases and the J segment 8 bases; nucleotides outside the gene matches: 10. The CDR3 is 15 residues long. Germline V gene sequence: CDR1 SGHRS, CDR2 YFSETQ. The CDR3 spells CASSSLAGSTDEQFF. Here the CDR3 DNA reads TGCGCCAGCAGCTCTTTAGCGGGGAGTACGGATGAGCAGTTCTTC.

This chain joins TRBV6-5 and TRBJ1-6, with D tentatively TRBD1 (6 bases). The CDR3 is 14 amino acids. Trimming cost V 4 bases and J 5 bases, with 9 bases left between them. Germline CDR1 reads MNHEY; CDR2 reads SVGAGI. The CDR3 reads CASSLTGDNSPLHF. CDR3 bases: TGTGCCAGCAGTTTGACAGGTGATAATTCACCCCTCCACTTT.

The chain employs TRBV7-8 and TRBJ1-6; TRBD1 is a possible D gene (5 bases). V shed 2 bases and J shed 3 bases, with 8 bases lying between them. The germline gives CDR1 SGHVS, CDR2 FQNEAQ. The CDR3 covers 15 residues. Here the CDR3 reads CASSLRGSYNSPLHF. CDR3 nucleotides: TGTGCCAGCAGCTTAAGGGGAAGCTATAATTCACCCCTCCACTTT.